This T cell receptor (beta chain) stems from a study of blood T cells in healthy people across ages. Study summary: About one barcoded beta molecule per two T cells came from capture by template switching. Overall study findings and caveats: The study regarded diversity estimates from one million T cells as underestimates.

A J-beta primer mix and a sample-barcoded 5' primer were used in a second PCR of roughly 7 to 12 cycles. Carrying 12 random nucleotides, a template-switch adaptor labeled each individual cDNA molecule. TCRdb recomputed calls from the 5' RACE reads with MiXCR, one row per CDR3 protein. The sample contains about 1.4 million distinct CDR3 sequences, approximately 63% of which appear only once. Regarding this clonotype: Its antigen is not known.

The CDR3 has 13 residues. The V segment lost 4 bases and the J segment 11 bases; nucleotides outside the gene matches: 9. Germline CDR1 and CDR2: SGDLS and YYNGEE. Per sample, a minimum of 6.5 million PBMCs were isolated. The sample taken for sequencing was blood. The origin of this receptor is a man between 18 and 35 years old in good health. The V gene is TRBV9, the J gene TRBJ1-1; the match to TRBD1 covers 9 bases. This CDR3 reads CASSPGTGQGAFF. CDR3 sequence (DNA): TGTGCCAGCAGCCCCGGGACAGGGCAGGGGGCTTTCTTT.